What follows are 24 T cell receptor beta chains derived from one specimen sequenced in a study of cytomegalovirus exposure and HLA in healthy donors. The PCR employed 60 Vbeta primers together with 13 Jbeta primers. Some clones are missing from TCRdb's copy, which holds only in-frame ones; the method was immunoSEQ multiplex PCR. The sample consists of some 150,000 clones, about 72% of them appearing once. The specimen sequenced was PBMCs. All receptors come from a man in his 60s in good health and CMV-seronegative.

The chain links TRBV6-5 to TRBJ1-4, with D possibly TRBD1 on 6 matching bases. CDR1 and CDR2 (germline): MNHEY, SVGAGI. The CDR3 is 15 residues long. Trimming removed 2 bases at V and 5 bases at J, with 12 bases between. The CDR3 protein is CASSYTDRANEKLFF. For the CDR3, the DNA is TGTGCCAGCAGTTACACGGACAGAGCAAATGAAAAACTGTTTTTT.

This clone was counted between two and nine times. This chain joins TRBV6-5 and TRBJ1-2, with unresolved D. In germline, CDR1 is MNHEY, CDR2 SVGAGI. The CDR3 has 15 residues. The ends were cut back, 2 bases at V and 8 bases at J, with 18 bases in the middle. The chain's CDR3 is CASSYGLQYASGYTF. As DNA, the CDR3 is TGTGCCAGCAGTTACGGTCTCCAGTATGCCTCCGGCTACACCTTC.

This chain links TRBV9 with TRBJ2-1, with 11 bases matching TRBD1. V was clipped by 1 base and J by 2 bases; unmatched bases: 2. The V gene's germline CDR1 is SGDLS and CDR2 YYNGEE. CDR3 length: 16 amino acids. Here the CDR3 DNA reads TGTGCCAGCAGCGTAACGGGACAGGGGGCCTACAATGAGCAGTTCTTC. The encoded protein is CASSVTGQGAYNEQFF.

The genes are TRBV5-4 and TRBJ2-7; a possible D gene is TRBD1 (8 bases). The CDR3 loop spans 15 amino acids. V lost 4 bases and J 1 base, leaving 15 bases between the germline ends. In germline, CDR1 is SGHNT, CDR2 YYREEE (reference sequence). The CDR3: CASSLQGGGSYEQYF. CDR3 in DNA: TGTGCCAGCAGCCTACAGGGGGGAGGGTCCTACGAGCAGTACTTC.

To note about this clone: The same CDR3 also results from other DNA sequences found in this sample. This chain connects TRBV18 to TRBJ1-5; 7 bases match TRBD1. Trimming at V came to 3 bases and at J to 4 bases, leaving 3 bases not matched to a gene. The CDR3 length is 14 residues. Germline lookup yields CDR1 KGHSH and CDR2 LQKENI. This CDR3 reads CASSPGRGNQPQHF. For the CDR3, the DNA is TGTGCCAGCTCACCGGGCAGGGGGAATCAGCCCCAGCATTTT.

This CDR3 reads CASSLAGGVSTEAFF. The CDR3 DNA is TGTGCCAGCAGCTTAGCTGGGGGGGTCAGCACTGAAGCTTTCTTT. The rearrangement joins TRBV7-8 to TRBJ1-1; tentative D call: TRBD1 (5 bases). Germline V CDR1 and CDR2: SGHVS, FQNEAQ. Trimming removed 0 bases from V and 4 bases from J, with 12 bases in between. CDR3 length: 15 residues.

The gene calls are TRBV6-6 and TRBJ2-7; 9 nucleotides match TRBD1. V lost 0 bases to trimming and J lost 5 bases; unmatched junction nucleotides: 8. This CDR3 contains 16 residues. Germline assignment: CDR1 MNHNY and CDR2 SVGAGI (reference sequence). The DNA for the CDR3 is TGTGCCAGCAGTTACTCCCGGGACAGGGAGTGGAACGAGCAGTACTTC. Its translation is CASSYSRDREWNEQYF.

This chain uses TRBV18 with TRBJ1-1; 10 positions match TRBD1. Germline CDR1 KGHSH, CDR2 LQKENI. The CDR3 extends over 16 amino acids. Germline trimming cut 3 bases from V and 3 bases from J; bases unmatched to any gene: 7. CDR3 sequence: CASSPGTGESDTEAFF. DNA for the CDR3: TGTGCCAGCTCACCGGGGACAGGGGAATCGGACACTGAAGCTTTCTTT.

This clone was counted a few times. This chain uses TRBV20-1 with TRBJ1-2; no definite D call. The CDR3 is made up of 11 amino acids. The ends were cut back, 4 bases at V and 7 bases at J, with 10 bases in the middle. Germline CDR1 is DFQATT and CDR2 is SNEGSKA (reference sequence). Written as DNA, the CDR3 is TGCAGTGCTACCCTAGGCCCTGGCTACACCTTC. It encodes CSATLGPGYTF.

V is TRBV7-9 and J is TRBJ1-4; D is uncertain. The V and J ends lost 5 bases and 5 bases respectively, with 9 bases between them. CDR3 length: 13 amino acids. Germline-derived CDR1 and CDR2 are SEHNR and FQNEAQ (reference sequence). CDR3 in amino acids: CASSLQVNEKLFF. CDR3 in DNA: TGTGCCAGCAGCCTCCAGGTGAATGAAAAACTGTTTTTT.

The rearrangement joins TRBV7-2 to TRBJ2-4, with a tentative D call TRBD1 (5 bases). This CDR3 is built from 14 residues. CDR1 and CDR2 (germline): SGHTA, FQGNSA. Trimming took off 2 bases at V and 8 bases at J, with 13 bases between the two ends. For the CDR3, the DNA is TGTGCCAGCAGCTTAAATTCTGGGGCAGACATTCAGTACTTC. Translating it yields CASSLNSGADIQYF.

V and J are TRBV7-9 and TRBJ1-4, with no clear D. Trimming cost V 4 bases and J 7 bases, with 19 bases left between them. CDR3 length equals 16 residues. Germline lookup yields CDR1 SEHNR and CDR2 FQNEAQ (reference sequence). This CDR3 reads CASSSDPWRLGEKLFF. CDR3 DNA: TGTGCCAGCAGCTCGGATCCATGGAGGTTGGGTGAAAAACTGTTTTTT.

This chain connects TRBV5-1 to TRBJ2-7; TRBD2 agrees at 11 bases. This CDR3 comprises 14 residues. Germline CDR1 SGHRS, CDR2 YFSETQ. The J segment lost 5 bases and the V segment lost 2 bases, leaving 3 bases of the junction unmatched. The CDR3 sequence: CASSFTSGSHEQYF. In DNA form, the CDR3 reads TGCGCCAGCAGCTTCACTAGCGGGAGCCACGAGCAGTACTTC.

The chain carries TRBV6-4 and TRBJ1-2; possible D gene TRBD1, 6 bases. This CDR3 comprises 16 residues. Germline V CDR1 and CDR2: MRHNA, SNTAGT. Trimming stripped 6 bases from V and 6 bases from J, with 23 bases between. The CDR3 sequence is CASSPLYRAETHGYTF. The CDR3 DNA reads as TGTGCCAGCAGCCCTCTTTACAGGGCCGAAACCCATGGCTACACCTTC.

CDR3 coding DNA: TGTGCCAGCAGCTTAGCCCGGGACAGTAATGAAAAACTGTTTTTT. Its protein is CASSLARDSNEKLFF. This chain connects TRBV7-9 to TRBJ1-4; 7 bases agree with TRBD1. Trimming removed 0 bases from V and 4 bases from J; junction bases left unmatched: 2. Germline CDR1 reads SEHNR; CDR2 reads FQNEAQ (reference sequence). CDR3 length equals 15 residues. Full variable domain (remainder filled in from reference TRBV7-9 and TRBJ1-4): DTGVSQNPRHKITKRGQNVTFRCDPISEHNRLYWYRQTLGQGPEFLTYFQNEAQLEKSRLLSDRFSAERPKGSFSTLEIQRTEQGDSAMYLCASSLARDSNEKLFFGSGTQLSVL.

The chain is built from TRBV10-3 and TRBJ1-4, with D maybe TRBD1 (6 bases). The germline gives CDR1 ENHRY, CDR2 SYGVKD. Trimming pared 8 bases from V and 3 bases from J, leaving 16 bases between. CDR3 size: 15 residues. CDR3 sequence (DNA): TGTGCCATCCGGGGGGCACCACCGGCTAATGAAAAACTGTTTTTT. It encodes CAIRGAPPANEKLFF.

The rearrangement joins TRBV27 to TRBJ2-1; TRBD2 aligns across 8 bases. Germline V lookup: CDR1 MNHEY, CDR2 SMNVEV (reference sequence). There are 16 residues in the CDR3. V lost 3 bases, J lost 7 bases, and 11 bases stayed unmatched. CDR3 in DNA: TGTGCCAGCAGTTTCAGAACGGGAGGGCCGGGAAATGAGCAGTTCTTC. It is translated as CASSFRTGGPGNEQFF.

V gene TRBV30 combines with J gene TRBJ1-5; 11 positions agree with TRBD1. Germline CDR1 reads GTSNPN; CDR2 reads SVGIG (reference sequence). V gave up 3 bases and J gave up 4 bases; unmatched junction bases: 2. The CDR3 runs to 14 residues. CDR3 DNA: TGTGCCTGGAGAGGGACAGGGGGGAATCAGCCCCAGCATTTT. Residues: CAWRGTGGNQPQHF.

This clone occurred once. This chain links TRBV28 with TRBJ2-3; D is undetermined. This CDR3 is built from 14 residues. V was pared by 7 bases and J by 0 bases, with 11 bases between. Germline V lookup: CDR1 MDHEN, CDR2 SYDVKM. CDR3 residues: CASTPWRSTDTQYF. In nucleotides, the CDR3 is TGTGCCAGCACCCCCTGGAGAAGCACAGATACGCAGTATTTT.

The chain employs TRBV7-9 and TRBJ1-1, with D perhaps matching TRBD1 (5 bases). Between the trimmed V and J ends, which lost 3 bases and 2 bases, there was a span of 7 bases. This CDR3 has 13 residues. Looked up from germline, CDR1 is SEHNR and CDR2 is FQNEAQ (reference sequence). The CDR3 DNA reads TGTGCCAGCAGCTTCGACAGTAACACTGAAGCTTTCTTT. Translation gives CASSFDSNTEAFF. Together with reference TRBV7-9 and TRBJ1-1, the CDR3 gives the full variable domain: DTGVSQNPRHKITKRGQNVTFRCDPISEHNRLYWYRQTLGQGPEFLTYFQNEAQLEKSRLLSDRFSAERPKGSFSTLEIQRTEQGDSAMYLCASSFDSNTEAFFGQGTRLTVV.

This clone was seen more than once but under ten times. The chain carries TRBV29-1 and TRBJ2-3; 7 bases fit TRBD2. With 4 bases clipped from V and 4 bases from J, the junction kept 5 bases outside the gene matches. CDR3 length: 13 amino acids. CDR1 SQVTM and CDR2 ANQGSEA come from the germline V gene. In nucleotides, the CDR3 is TGCAGCGTTGTGCGCGGGAGAGCAGATACGCAGTATTTT. Its protein product is CSVVRGRADTQYF.

This clone turned up a few times. This chain links TRBV7-9 with TRBJ2-1, with D perhaps matching TRBD2 (6 bases). The CDR3 covers 15 residues. Trimming removed 1 base from V and 5 bases from J, with 12 bases in between. Germline CDR1 SEHNR, CDR2 FQNEAQ (reference sequence). Here the CDR3 reads CASSLDAAGNNEQFF. Here the CDR3 DNA reads TGTGCCAGCAGCTTAGATGCAGCGGGTAACAATGAGCAGTTCTTC.

In its sample, this clone was seen once. The junction departs from the called germline gene at one end, perhaps through a read error. The chain links TRBV7-7 to TRBJ2-1; 9 nucleotides align to TRBD1. The CDR3 is 13 residues long. The germline gives CDR1 SSHAT, CDR2 FNYEAQ (reference sequence). CDR3 sequence (DNA): TGTGCTAGCAGTAGGGACAGGGACAATGAGCAGTTCTTC. It specifies CASSRDRDNEQFF.

V and J are TRBV4-3 and TRBJ2-1, with D maybe TRBD2 (5 bases). V was pared by 0 bases and J by 6 bases, with 12 bases between. Germline V lookup: CDR1 LGHNA, CDR2 YSLEER. The CDR3 consists of 15 residues. CDR3 region: CASSQDPGIGNEQFF. In DNA form, the CDR3 reads TGCGCCAGCAGCCAAGATCCGGGGATCGGCAATGAGCAGTTCTTC.